This T cell receptor (beta chain) was identified in a study of T cells in Graves' hyperthyroidism and ophthalmopathy (dated by TCRdb to 2018 to 2020). Looking at the study overall: Peripheral blood was sampled at the time of initial diagnosis, prior to any treatment. To identify TCR V-J signatures that set the groups apart, the researchers used a discovery cohort of about a hundred patients, made up of around 42 with Graves' ophthalmopathy and 55 to 65 with stable Graves' hyperthyroidism. Prospective prediction of ophthalmopathy was tested in an independent validation cohort consisting of 18 hyperthyroidism patients and over 15 patients who later progressed to ophthalmopathy. After sampling, hyperthyroidism patients received methimazole starting at 30 mg daily, and ophthalmopathy patients received high-dose intravenous methylprednisolone. According to the paper, TCR Vbeta CDR3 sequencing was carried out on 135 peripheral blood samples, which came from fewer than 50 ophthalmopathy, around 74 hyperthyroidism and roughly 17 progressor patients. For training and testing, the approximately 92 patients in the discovery cohort were randomly divided in a 7:3 ratio. In addition, the study compared T-cell repertoires in thyroid tissue and in blood from about 6 Graves' hyperthyroidism patients. Points the paper makes about the study in general: In validation, the model predicted progression to ophthalmopathy a median of roughly 6.1 months before onset, with roughly 68% sensitivity and nearly 75% specificity. Ophthalmopathy was separated from stable hyperthyroidism by a 13 V-J signature model, with 85% to 90% sensitivity and roughly 84% specificity obtained in cross-validation and 80%/75% obtained in testing. Sample size was not statistically predetermined, and blinding of investigators to group allocation was not performed. Most expanded thyroid clonotypes (frequency above 0.001) were also found in blood, which suggests that blood repertoires may mirror thyroid immune responses.

The TCR beta CDR3 regions were amplified from RNA transcripts. The TCR CDR3 was subjected to a first round of RT-PCR using the HTBI primer set and the Qiagen OneStep RT-PCR kit. A second multiplex PCR round built the libraries, followed by size selection and purification. The libraries were sequenced on an Illumina HiSeq2000 using paired-end 100 bp reads. The published analysis was carried out like this. SOAPnuke was used to process the raw data, removing reads that contained adapters or uncalled bases, had a mean Phred below 15, or lacked an exact match to the constant primer or identifier. COPE v1.2.5 was used to merge the high-quality paired reads, and each unique nucleotide sequence was defined as a clonotype. Clonotypes were aligned to IMGT TRBV, TRBD and TRBJ reference segments using MiTCR v1.1. Only V-J combinations with frequency above 0.0001, covering 99% to 99.2% of repertoires, were analysed. A TCS score was defined as the ratio between F50 (clonal expansion) and ExV (chaos), using BLOSUM62-based TCRdist between CDR3 peptides within each V-J. Welch's t-statistics and random forest reduced fewer than 600 V-J features to 13, which were used in a naive Bayes classifier (R e1071). TCRdb reprocessed the public reads (quality trimming at Q25 with fastp, clone calling with MiXCR) and kept in-frame beta chains. Rows matching on CDR3 protein sequence are summarized as one entry with the most common DNA and genes. In this record, the V and J calls reflect TCRdb's handling and not the investigators' own analysis. The sample table holds some 510,000 distinct CDR3 sequences, of which 20% were seen once. The top ten clones comprise less than 30% of the sample.

This clonotype occurred many times. Its antigen specificity is not known. The sample holds no much larger clone one base away, and base qualities are not on file. Taken from the germline V gene (reference sequence), the CDR1 and CDR2 loops are MNHEY and SMNVEV. From V the trimming removes 6 bases and from J it removes 3 bases, while the gene matches leave 6 bases of the junction unaccounted for. From cysteine to phenylalanine, the CDR3 is 14 amino acids long. Only the CDR3 portion is preserved as DNA: 42 bases, with reading frame beginning at the first base. Stable Graves' hyperthyroidism was defined as no progression to ophthalmopathy during 18 months of follow-up. The hyperthyroidism patients were between 18 and 65 years old and newly diagnosed, with a disease duration of less than 2 months. Patients with uncontrolled infections, other autoimmune diseases, pregnancy or lactation were excluded. Diagnoses were established on the basis of clinical symptoms, serum thyroxine and TRAb, thyroid ultrasound, and orbital computed tomography. Ficoll-Paque density gradient centrifugation was used to isolate PBMCs from around 10 ml of fresh peripheral blood. Trizol reagent was used to extract total RNA, and RNA quality was then checked on an Agilent 2100 Bioanalyzer.

This clonotype originated in a man aged 18 to 29 with Graves' hyperthyroidism. Specimen: blood. The chain is assembled from TRBV27 and TRBJ2-7, with 9 bases matching TRBD2. The CDR3 sequence is CASSPSGENYEQYF. In nucleotide form, the sequence is TGTGCCAGCAGCCCTAGCGGGGAGAACTACGAGCAGTACTTC.